These 19 T cell receptor beta chains were sequenced from one sample in a study of blood T cell repertoires in COVID-19. Data came from immunoSEQ multiplex PCR; TCRdb stores just in-frame clones and leaves some out. The profile shows some 130,000 clones, about nine tenths of them singletons. Sequenced: peripheral blood. These receptors were taken from a woman in her 70s with COVID-19, enrolled during active disease.

This clone was seen once. This chain links TRBV28 with TRBJ1-2; 7 bases agree with TRBD1. In germline, CDR1 is MDHEN, CDR2 SYDVKM. V shed 6 bases, J shed 2 bases, and the junction held 6 bases outside the gene matches. CDR3 length equals 14 residues. CDR3 bases: TGTGCCAGCAGCATACAGGGGAGGAACTATGGCTACACCTTC. Translating gives CASSIQGRNYGYTF.

V is TRBV7-2 and J is TRBJ2-7; 7 bases line up with TRBD2. This CDR3 is built from 13 residues. Germline trimming cut 7 bases from V and 7 bases from J; bases unmatched to any gene: 10. Per the germline V gene, CDR1 is SGHTA and CDR2 is FQGNSA. The CDR3 nucleotides read TGTGCCAGCATTCCTAGCGGTTTGGGAGAGCAGTACTTC. It is translated as CASIPSGLGEQYF.

This sequence joins TRBV5-1 and TRBJ2-1, with TRBD2 identical over 11 bases. Germline CDR1 is SGHRS and CDR2 is YFSETQ. The CDR3 covers 14 residues. Unmatched junction bases numbered 2, after V lost 0 bases and J lost 9 bases. Here the CDR3 reads CASSLELAGVEQFF. In DNA, the CDR3 is TGCGCCAGCAGCTTGGAACTAGCGGGGGTTGAGCAGTTCTTC.

The chain couples TRBV29-1 to TRBJ2-2, with TRBD1 matching over 10 bases. The trim removed 6 bases at V and 6 bases at J, leaving 7 bases unmatched. CDR3 length equals 14 residues. Per the germline V gene, CDR1 is SQVTM and CDR2 is ANQGSEA. The CDR3 is CSVARDRGPGELFF. CDR3 coding DNA: TGCAGCGTAGCCCGGGACAGGGGCCCCGGGGAGCTGTTTTTT.

V gene TRBV19 combines with J gene TRBJ1-4, with D uncertain. CDR1 is LNHDA, CDR2 SQIVND, per germline (reference sequence). The CDR3 loop spans 14 amino acids. Trimming cost V 6 bases and J 0 bases, with 8 bases left between them. CDR3 residues: CASSDQATNEKLFF. The CDR3, as DNA: TGTGCCAGTAGCGACCAGGCAACTAATGAAAAACTGTTTTTT.

The J gene is TRBJ1-2, the V gene TRBV5-1; TRBD1 matches 9 bases. Trimming took 4 bases from V and 4 from J; bases not matched to a gene: 11. The CDR3 totals 16 residues. Germline V gives CDR1 SGHRS, CDR2 YFSETQ. CDR3 protein: CASSTGSTGGFYGYTF. The CDR3 region has the DNA TGCGCCAGCAGCACTGGTTCCACAGGGGGCTTCTATGGCTACACCTTC.

This chain uses TRBV9 with TRBJ2-2; possibly TRBD1 for D (6 bases). The CDR3 is 12 residues long. V was clipped by 2 bases and J by 9 bases, with 8 bases between them. Germline CDR1 reads SGDLS; CDR2 reads YYNGEE. This CDR3 reads CASSVQGWELFF. The CDR3 DNA sequence: TGTGCCAGCAGCGTCCAGGGGTGGGAGCTGTTTTTT.

This clone was seen a single time. The chain links TRBV4-2 to TRBJ2-1; possibly TRBD1 for D (6 bases). Between the trimmed V and J ends, which lost 4 bases and 8 bases, there was a span of 24 bases. The CDR3 length is 17 residues. The germline V gene has CDR1 LGHNA and CDR2 YNFKEQ. The CDR3 region has the DNA TGTGCCAGCAGCCCCTCCTGGGCTAGTGTGGGGGCGTATGAGCAGTTCTTC. Protein: CASSPSWASVGAYEQFF.

The CDR3 DNA sequence: TGTGCTAGTGGTTTGCTAATGTTGGGACGGGGGACTAGCGGGCCGACCCTCTACAATGAGCAGTTCTTC. Its protein product is CASGLLMLGRGTSGPTLYNEQFF. This sequence joins TRBV12-5 and TRBJ2-1; 12 positions agree with TRBD2. Germline V gives CDR1 LGHNT, CDR2 FRNRAP. The J segment lost 3 bases and the V segment lost 2 bases, leaving 23 bases of the junction unmatched. The CDR3 spans 23 residues.

J is TRBJ2-3 and V is TRBV7-2, with 9 bases that match TRBD2. Germline CDR1 SGHTA, CDR2 FQGNSA. The CDR3 has 16 amino acids. J was trimmed by 4 bases and V by 5 bases; bases with no gene match: 10. CDR3 region: CASSGRRAGGADTQYF. The DNA of the CDR3 is TGTGCCAGCAGCGGAAGGCGGGCGGGGGGGGCAGATACGCAGTATTTT.

This clone has only one observation. V and J are TRBV3-1 (or the pseudogene TRBV3-2) and TRBJ2-1; 10 nucleotides agree with TRBD2. Unmatched junction bases numbered 16, after V lost 0 bases and J lost 5 bases. CDR1 is LGHDT and CDR2 is YNNKEL in the germline V gene (reference sequence). This CDR3 is 20 amino acids long. The CDR3 nucleotides read TGTGCCAGCAGCCAAGATGGGCTAGCGGGGGATGTGGGGGTTGACAATGAGCAGTTCTTC. As protein: CASSQDGLAGDVGVDNEQFF.

Turning to this clone: Other DNA sequences in the sample encode the same CDR3. This chain uses TRBV5-1 with TRBJ2-3, with a weak D call TRBD1 (5 bases). The V end was cut by 0 bases, the J end by 3 bases, with 8 bases between. The CDR3 has 14 residues. CDR1 and CDR2 (germline): SGHRS, YFSETQ. CDR3 sequence (DNA): TGCGCCAGCAGCTTGGGACAGTTGACAGATACGCAGTATTTT. This sequence encodes CASSLGQLTDTQYF.

The CDR3 DNA reads as TGTGCCAGCAGCCACAGGGCCACAGATACGCAGTATTTT. This encodes CASSHRATDTQYF. V is TRBV6-5 and J is TRBJ2-3; a possible D gene is TRBD1 (6 bases). The CDR3 extends over 13 amino acids. Germline V gene sequence: CDR1 MNHEY, CDR2 SVGAGI. V was cut by 6 bases and J by 2 bases, with 9 bases left in between.

The CDR3 protein is CASSDRGFSNQPQHF. The CDR3, as DNA: TGTGCCAGTAGTGACAGGGGGTTTAGCAATCAGCCCCAGCATTTT. The V gene is TRBV19, the J gene TRBJ1-5, with TRBD1 matching 9 bases. There are 15 residues in the CDR3. Germline CDR1 is LNHDA and CDR2 is SQIVND (reference sequence). The V and J ends lost 5 bases and 0 bases, in that order; junction bases with no gene match: 2.

The chain has TRBV5-6 and TRBJ1-2, with TRBD1 matching 8 bases. Per germline, CDR1 SGHDT and CDR2 YYEEEE. The junction had 17 bases not matched to a gene; V was cut back by 4 bases and J by 6 bases. This CDR3 comprises 17 residues. The CDR3 region is CASSPSYIGQGPDGYTF. The CDR3 region has the DNA TGTGCCAGCAGCCCATCCTACATAGGACAGGGCCCGGATGGCTACACCTTC.

The rearrangement joins TRBV7-2 to TRBJ2-2; TRBD2 matches 9 bases. V trimming: 8 bases; J trimming: 1 base; junction bases outside the gene matches: 2. The length of the CDR3 is 14 residues. Per germline, CDR1 SGHTA and CDR2 FQGNSA. The CDR3 loop reads CASLAGVNTGELFF. CDR3 nucleotide sequence: TGTGCCAGCTTAGCGGGGGTGAACACCGGGGAGCTGTTTTTT. Complete variable domain (other parts from reference TRBV7-2 and TRBJ2-2): GAGVSQSPSNKVTEKGKDVELRCDPISGHTALYWYRQSLGQGLEFLIYFQGNSAPDKSGLPSDRFSAERTGGSVSTLTIQRTQQEDSAVYLCASLAGVNTGELFFGEGSRLTVL.

This rearrangement joins TRBV9 to TRBJ1-2; no clear D gene. The V gene's germline CDR1 is SGDLS and CDR2 YYNGEE. V was cut by 4 bases and J by 8 bases, with 24 bases left in between. The CDR3 spans 16 residues. The CDR3 nucleotides are TGTGCCAGCAGCCCAACTCTCAGTGTCGGGTTGCTGGGCTACACCTTC. Its translation is CASSPTLSVGLLGYTF. The full variable domain, completed using reference TRBV9 and TRBJ1-2, is DSGVTQTPKHLITATGQRVTLRCSPRSGDLSVYWYQQSLDQGLQFLIQYYNGEERAKGNILERFSAQQFPDLHSELNLSSLELGDSALYFCASSPTLSVGLLGYTFGSGTRLTVV.

The gene calls are TRBV5-8 and TRBJ2-5, with 15 bases fitting TRBD2. With V trimmed by 4 bases and J by 5 bases, 12 bases remained unmatched. Looked up from germline, CDR1 is SGHTS and CDR2 is YDEGEE. The CDR3 covers 18 residues. In nucleotides, the CDR3 is TGTGCCAGCAGCGGAGGGACTAGCGGGGGGTCCGCTCGGGAGACCCAGTACTTC. This gives the protein CASSGGTSGGSARETQYF.

This clone appeared a few times. DNA for the CDR3: TGTGCCAGCACCAAAGACATCTTATATAGCAATCAGCCCCAGCATTTT. It codes for CASTKDILYSNQPQHF. V gene TRBV28 combines with J gene TRBJ1-5; D remains unclear. V was pared by 7 bases and J by 0 bases, with 16 bases between. Per the germline V gene, CDR1 is MDHEN and CDR2 is SYDVKM. The CDR3 totals 16 residues.